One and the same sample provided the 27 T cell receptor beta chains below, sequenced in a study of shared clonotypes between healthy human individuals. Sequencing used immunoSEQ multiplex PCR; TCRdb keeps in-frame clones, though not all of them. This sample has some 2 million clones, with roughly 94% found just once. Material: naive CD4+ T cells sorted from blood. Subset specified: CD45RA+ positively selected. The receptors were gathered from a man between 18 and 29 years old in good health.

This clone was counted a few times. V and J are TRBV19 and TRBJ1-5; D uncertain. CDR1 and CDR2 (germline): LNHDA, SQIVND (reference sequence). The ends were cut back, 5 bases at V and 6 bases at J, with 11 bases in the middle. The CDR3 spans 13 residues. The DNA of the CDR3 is TGTGCCAGTAGTCCACAGACCGGTCAGCCCCAGCATTTT. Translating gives CASSPQTGQPQHF. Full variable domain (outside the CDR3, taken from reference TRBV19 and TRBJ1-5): DGGITQSPKYLFRKEGQNVTLSCEQNLNHDAMYWYRQDPGQGLRLIYYSQIVNDFQKGDIAEGYSVSREKKESFPLTVTSAQKNPTAFYLCASSPQTGQPQHFGDGTRLSIL.

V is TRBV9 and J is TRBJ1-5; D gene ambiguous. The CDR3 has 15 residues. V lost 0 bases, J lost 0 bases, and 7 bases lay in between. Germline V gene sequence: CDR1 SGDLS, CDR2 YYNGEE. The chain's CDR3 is CASSVGGLSNQPQHF. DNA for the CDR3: TGTGCCAGCAGCGTAGGAGGACTTAGCAATCAGCCCCAGCATTTT.

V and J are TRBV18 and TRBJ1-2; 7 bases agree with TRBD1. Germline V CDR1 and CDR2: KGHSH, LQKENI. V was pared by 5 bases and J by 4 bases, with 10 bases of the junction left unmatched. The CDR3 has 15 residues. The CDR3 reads CASSSGQGQIYGYTF. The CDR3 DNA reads TGTGCCAGCTCATCCGGGCAGGGACAGATCTATGGCTACACCTTC.

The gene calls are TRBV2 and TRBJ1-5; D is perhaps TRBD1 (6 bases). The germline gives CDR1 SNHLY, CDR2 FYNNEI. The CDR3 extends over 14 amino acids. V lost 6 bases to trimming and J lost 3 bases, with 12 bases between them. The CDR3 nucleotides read TGTGCCAGCAGCCTCACAGGGTTCAATCAGCCCCAGCATTTT. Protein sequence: CASSLTGFNQPQHF.

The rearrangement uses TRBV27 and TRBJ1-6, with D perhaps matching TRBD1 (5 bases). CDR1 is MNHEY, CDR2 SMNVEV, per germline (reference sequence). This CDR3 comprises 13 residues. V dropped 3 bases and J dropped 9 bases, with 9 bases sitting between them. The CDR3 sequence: CASSFDSPSPLHF. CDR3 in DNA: TGTGCCAGCAGTTTCGACAGCCCTTCACCCCTCCACTTT.

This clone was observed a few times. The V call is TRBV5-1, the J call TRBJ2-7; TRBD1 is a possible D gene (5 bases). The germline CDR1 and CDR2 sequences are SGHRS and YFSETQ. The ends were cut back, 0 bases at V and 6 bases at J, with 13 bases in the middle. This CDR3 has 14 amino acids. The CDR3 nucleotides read TGCGCCAGCAGCTTGGAAGTGGGGCGTAGCGAGCAGTACTTC. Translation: CASSLEVGRSEQYF.

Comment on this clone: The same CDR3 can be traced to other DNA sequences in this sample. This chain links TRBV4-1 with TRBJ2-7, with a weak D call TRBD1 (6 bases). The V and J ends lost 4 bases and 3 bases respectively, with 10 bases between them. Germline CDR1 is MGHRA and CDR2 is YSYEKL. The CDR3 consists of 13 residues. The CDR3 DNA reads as TGCGCCAGCAGCCCCCCGGACAGCTACGAGCAGTACTTC. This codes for CASSPPDSYEQYF.

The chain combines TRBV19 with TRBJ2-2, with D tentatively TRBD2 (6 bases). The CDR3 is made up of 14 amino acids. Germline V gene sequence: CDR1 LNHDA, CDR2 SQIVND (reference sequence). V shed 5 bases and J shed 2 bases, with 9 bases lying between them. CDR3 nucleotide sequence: TGTGCCAGTAGTGAGGGAGGCAACACCGGGGAGCTGTTTTTT. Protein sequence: CASSEGGNTGELFF.

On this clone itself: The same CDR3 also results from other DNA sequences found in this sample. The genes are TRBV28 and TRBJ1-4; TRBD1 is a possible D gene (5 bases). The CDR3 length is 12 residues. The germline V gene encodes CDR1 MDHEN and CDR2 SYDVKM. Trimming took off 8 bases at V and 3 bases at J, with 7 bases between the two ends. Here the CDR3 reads CASRQSNEKLFF. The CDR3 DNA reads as TGTGCCAGCCGACAGTCTAATGAAAAACTGTTTTTT.

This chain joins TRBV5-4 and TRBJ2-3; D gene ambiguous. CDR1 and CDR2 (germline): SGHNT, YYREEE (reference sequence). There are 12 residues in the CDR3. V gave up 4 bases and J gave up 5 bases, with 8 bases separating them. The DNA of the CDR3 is TGTGCCAGCAGCATTTCCCGAGATACGCAGTATTTT. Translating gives CASSISRDTQYF.

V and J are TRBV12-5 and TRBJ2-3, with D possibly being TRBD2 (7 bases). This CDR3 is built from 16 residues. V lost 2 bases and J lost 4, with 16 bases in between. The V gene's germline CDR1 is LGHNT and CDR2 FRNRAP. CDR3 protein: CASGLTTSPGADTQYF. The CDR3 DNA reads TGTGCTAGTGGTTTGACGACTAGCCCAGGGGCAGATACGCAGTATTTT.

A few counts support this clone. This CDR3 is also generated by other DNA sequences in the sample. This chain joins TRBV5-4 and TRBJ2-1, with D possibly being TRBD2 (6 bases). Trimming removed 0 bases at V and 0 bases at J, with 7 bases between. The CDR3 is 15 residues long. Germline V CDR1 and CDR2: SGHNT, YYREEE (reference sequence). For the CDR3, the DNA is TGTGCCAGCAGCTTGGACGGGAGCTCCTACAATGAGCAGTTCTTC. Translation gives CASSLDGSSYNEQFF.

The CDR3 nucleotides read TGTGCCAGCAGCTTGGAGTTGGACCAGTACTTC. The encoded protein is CASSLELDQYF. The chain carries TRBV5-5 and TRBJ2-5, with D unclear. Per germline, CDR1 SGHKS and CDR2 YYEKEE (reference sequence). CDR3 size: 11 residues. Trimming cost V 0 bases and J 10 bases, with 7 bases left between them.

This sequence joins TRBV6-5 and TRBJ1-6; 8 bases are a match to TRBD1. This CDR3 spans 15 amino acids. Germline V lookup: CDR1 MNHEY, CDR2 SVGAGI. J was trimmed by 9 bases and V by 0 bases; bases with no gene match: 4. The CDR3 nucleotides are TGTGCCAGCAGTTACTCGAATCAGGGGGCTTCACCCCTCCACTTT. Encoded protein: CASSYSNQGASPLHF.

CDR3 loop: CASSTYSPQETQYF. In DNA, the CDR3 is TGTGCCAGCAGTACCTATAGTCCACAAGAGACCCAGTACTTC. This chain connects TRBV6-5 to TRBJ2-5; unclear D gene. The germline CDR1 and CDR2 sequences are MNHEY and SVGAGI. Trimming removed 5 bases from V and 2 bases from J, with 12 bases in between. The CDR3 is made up of 14 amino acids.

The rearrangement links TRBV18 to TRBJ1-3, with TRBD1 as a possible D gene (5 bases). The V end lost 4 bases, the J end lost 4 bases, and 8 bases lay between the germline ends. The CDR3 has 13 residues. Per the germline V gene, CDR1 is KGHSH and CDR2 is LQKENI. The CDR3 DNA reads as TGTGCCAGCTCACAAGGGGTCGGAAACACCATATATTTT. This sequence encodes CASSQGVGNTIYF.

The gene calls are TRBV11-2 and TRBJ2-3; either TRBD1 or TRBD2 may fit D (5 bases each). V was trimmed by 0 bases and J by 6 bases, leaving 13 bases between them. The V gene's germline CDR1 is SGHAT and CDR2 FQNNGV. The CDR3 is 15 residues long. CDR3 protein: CASSLDAGWRDTQYF. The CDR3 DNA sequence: TGTGCCAGCAGCTTAGATGCAGGGTGGAGGGATACGCAGTATTTT.

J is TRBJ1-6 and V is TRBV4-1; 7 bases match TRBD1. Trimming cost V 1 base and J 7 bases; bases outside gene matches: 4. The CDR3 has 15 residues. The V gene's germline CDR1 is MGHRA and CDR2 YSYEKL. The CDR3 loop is CASSQGRDSNSPLHF. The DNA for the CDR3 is TGCGCCAGCAGCCAAGGTCGGGACAGCAATTCACCCCTCCACTTT.

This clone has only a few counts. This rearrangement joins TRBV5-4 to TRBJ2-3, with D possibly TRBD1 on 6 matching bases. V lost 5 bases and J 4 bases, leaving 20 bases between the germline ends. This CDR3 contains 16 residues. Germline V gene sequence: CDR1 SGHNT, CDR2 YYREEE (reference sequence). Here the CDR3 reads CASRPLGRGDADTQYF. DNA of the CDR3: TGTGCCAGCAGACCTTTAGGCAGGGGCGACGCAGATACGCAGTATTTT. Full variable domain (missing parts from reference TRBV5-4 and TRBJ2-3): ETGVTQSPTHLIKTRGQQVTLRCSSQSGHNTVSWYQQALGQGPQFIFQYYREEENGRGNFPPRFSGLQFPNYSSELNVNALELDDSALYLCASRPLGRGDADTQYFGPGTRLTVL.

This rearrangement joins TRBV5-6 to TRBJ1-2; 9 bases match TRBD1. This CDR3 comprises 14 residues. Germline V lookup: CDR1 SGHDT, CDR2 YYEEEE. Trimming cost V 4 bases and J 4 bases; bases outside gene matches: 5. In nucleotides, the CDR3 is TGTGCCAGCAGCCAAGACAGGGGGGGCTATGGCTACACCTTC. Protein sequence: CASSQDRGGYGYTF. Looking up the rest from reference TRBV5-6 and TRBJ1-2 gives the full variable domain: DAGVTQSPTHLIKTRGQQVTLRCSPKSGHDTVSWYQQALGQGPQFIFQYYEEEERQRGNFPDRFSGHQFPNYSSELNVNALLLGDSALYLCASSQDRGGYGYTFGSGTRLTVV.

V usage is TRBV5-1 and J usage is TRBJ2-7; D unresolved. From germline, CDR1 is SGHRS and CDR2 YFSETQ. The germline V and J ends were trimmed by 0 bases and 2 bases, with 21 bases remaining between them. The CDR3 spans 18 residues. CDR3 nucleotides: TGCGCCAGCAGCTTGGGGCCACGTCCGGAGCCATCCACCTACGAGCAGTACTTC. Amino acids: CASSLGPRPEPSTYEQYF. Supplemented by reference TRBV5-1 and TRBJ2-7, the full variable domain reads KAGVTQTPRYLIKTRGQQVTLSCSPISGHRSVSWYQQTPGQGLQFLFEYFSETQRNKGNFPGRFSGRQFSNSRSEMNVSTLELGDSALYLCASSLGPRPEPSTYEQYFGPGTRLTVT.

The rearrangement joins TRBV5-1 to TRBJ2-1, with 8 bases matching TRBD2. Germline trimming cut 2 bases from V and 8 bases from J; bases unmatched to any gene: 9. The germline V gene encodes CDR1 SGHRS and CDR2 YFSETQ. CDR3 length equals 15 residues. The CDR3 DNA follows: TGCGCCAGCAGCTTCTCCAGCGGGAGTAAGGATGAGCAGTTCTTC. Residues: CASSFSSGSKDEQFF.

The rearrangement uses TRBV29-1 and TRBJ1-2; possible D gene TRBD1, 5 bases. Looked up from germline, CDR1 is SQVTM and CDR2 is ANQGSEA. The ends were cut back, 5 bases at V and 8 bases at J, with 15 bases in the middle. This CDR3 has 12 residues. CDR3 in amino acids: CSVTDGREGYTF. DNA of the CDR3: TGCAGCGTTACGGACGGCAGGGAGGGCTACACCTTC.

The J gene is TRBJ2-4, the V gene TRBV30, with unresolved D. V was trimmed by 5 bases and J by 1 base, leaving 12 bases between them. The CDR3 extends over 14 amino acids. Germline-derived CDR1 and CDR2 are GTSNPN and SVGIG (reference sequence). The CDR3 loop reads CAWVGAVAKNIQYF. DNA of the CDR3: TGTGCCTGGGTGGGCGCAGTTGCCAAAAACATTCAGTACTTC. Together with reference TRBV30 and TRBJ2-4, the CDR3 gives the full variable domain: SQTIHQWPATLVQPVGSPLSLECTVEGTSNPNLYWYRQAAGRGLQLLFYSVGIGQISSEVPQNLSASRPQDRQFILSSKKLLLSDSGFYLCAWVGAVAKNIQYFGAGTRLSVL.

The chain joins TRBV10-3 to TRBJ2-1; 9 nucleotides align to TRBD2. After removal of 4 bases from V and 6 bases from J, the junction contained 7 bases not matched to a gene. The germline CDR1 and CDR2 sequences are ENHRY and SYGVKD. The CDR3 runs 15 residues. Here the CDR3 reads CAISASGASINEQFF. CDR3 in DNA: TGTGCCATCAGTGCTAGCGGGGCCAGCATCAATGAGCAGTTCTTC.

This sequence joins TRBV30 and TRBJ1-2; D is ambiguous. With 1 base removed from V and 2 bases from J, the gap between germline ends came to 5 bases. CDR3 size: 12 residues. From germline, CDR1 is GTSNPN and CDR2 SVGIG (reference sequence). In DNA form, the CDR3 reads TGTGCCTGGAGTGACCGCAACTATGGCTACACCTTC. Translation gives CAWSDRNYGYTF. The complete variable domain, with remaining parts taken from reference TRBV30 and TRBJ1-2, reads SQTIHQWPATLVQPVGSPLSLECTVEGTSNPNLYWYRQAAGRGLQLLFYSVGIGQISSEVPQNLSASRPQDRQFILSSKKLLLSDSGFYLCAWSDRNYGYTFGSGTRLTVV.

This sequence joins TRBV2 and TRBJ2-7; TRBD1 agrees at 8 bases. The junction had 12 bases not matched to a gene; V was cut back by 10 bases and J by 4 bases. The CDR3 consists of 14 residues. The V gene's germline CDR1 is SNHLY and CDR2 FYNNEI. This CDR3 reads CATQGATGAYEQYF. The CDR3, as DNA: TGTGCCACCCAGGGGGCAACAGGGGCATACGAGCAGTACTTC.